Listed here are 3 T cell receptor beta chains from one sample, sequenced in a study of blood T cell repertoires in COVID-19. TCRdb's copy holds only in-frame clones and misses some; the assay was immunoSEQ multiplex PCR. The sample lists 300,000 to 400,000 clones, around nine tenths occurring once. Material for sequencing was peripheral blood. These TCRs come from a man aged 50-59 years with active or convalescent COVID-19.

This clone has more than one count but fewer than ten. The chain recombines TRBV12-5 with TRBJ1-1; maybe TRBD1 (5 bases). The CDR3 has 19 residues. The germline gives CDR1 LGHNT, CDR2 FRNRAP. Trimming stripped 7 bases from V and 7 bases from J, with 34 bases between. This CDR3 is CASALEESWYPAGTGEAFF. In nucleotides, the CDR3 is TGTGCTAGTGCCCTCGAGGAGTCGTGGTACCCCGCGGGGACGGGTGAAGCTTTCTTT.

This clone appeared once. CDR3 DNA: TGCGCCAGCAGCCAGGGGGACATAGCTAACTATGGCTACACCTTC. This sequence encodes CASSQGDIANYGYTF. The chain carries TRBV4-3 and TRBJ1-2; weak D call: TRBD1 (6 bases). CDR1 LGHNA and CDR2 YSLEER come from the germline V gene. CDR3 length: 15 amino acids. Trimming left V 3 bases short and J 0 bases short, with 11 bases between.

The CDR3 protein is CASSQLFRDSSYGYTF. CDR3 nucleotides: TGTGCCAGCAGCCAACTCTTCCGGGACAGCTCCTATGGCTACACCTTC. The chain couples TRBV3-1 (or the pseudogene TRBV3-2) to TRBJ1-2, with 7 bases identical to TRBD1. Trimming cost V 2 bases and J 4 bases; bases outside gene matches: 10. The V gene's germline CDR1 is LGHDT and CDR2 YNNKEL (reference sequence). The CDR3 is made up of 16 amino acids.